This T cell receptor (beta chain) was observed in a study of blood T cell repertoires in COVID-19. A few counts support this clone. V shed 5 bases and J shed 1 base, with 8 bases lying between them. CDR3 length: 13 residues. Germline CDR1 and CDR2: MNHEY and SMNVEV (reference sequence). Original processing methods: For nucleated cells, counts were estimated from reference gene primer amplification. Method: immunoSEQ multiplex PCR; TCRdb's copy keeps in-frame clones and lacks some. From that table come the V and J calls and clone size; the DNA was used to work out D and trimming. The data contain roughly 400,000 clones, 88% of them seen just once; the ten biggest clones take up approximately 2%.

The sequence was obtained from a woman between 35 and 50 years old with acute COVID-19. The sequenced sample was PBMCs or T cells enriched from blood (not recorded which). The rearrangement links TRBV27 to TRBJ1-1; a weak D match, TRBD1 (6 bases). The CDR3 protein is CASSLQGNTEAFF. CDR3 bases: TGTGCCAGCAGTCTACAGGGGAACACTGAAGCTTTCTTT.